The entry below describes one T cell receptor beta chain. Its antigen is undetermined. The data were taken from a study of Ad26.COV2.S vaccination and SARS-CoV-2 variants. Study-wide background: The authors gave Ad26.COV2.S intramuscularly, either once or twice 56 days apart.

Treatment meaning: 19 received Ad26.COV2.S at low or high dose, single or two shots; roughly 5 received placebo; per-sample allocation not given. Specimens were obtained on day 63 following the first vaccine or placebo injection. Sequencing used immunoSEQ multiplex PCR; TCRdb keeps in-frame clones, though not all of them. The sample lists roughly 350,000 clones; 80% to 90% were seen once. Study-level findings and limits: Estimates derived from TCR breadth and depth analyses may have underestimated total T cell responses. Vaccine recipients surpassed placebo recipients in spike-specific TCR breadth. Similar non-spike TCR breadth was seen in vaccine and placebo recipients.

The CDR3 runs 15 residues. CDR1 is SGHRS, CDR2 YFSETQ, per germline. V lost 2 bases and J 9 bases, leaving 18 bases between the germline ends. The receptor comes from a person aged 18-60 years who received the Ad26.COV2.S COVID-19 vaccine or a placebo. This specimen consisted of peripheral blood, obtained in a trial of Ad26.COV2.S vaccine versus placebo. This chain connects TRBV5-1 to TRBJ2-1, with D possibly TRBD1 on 6 matching bases. Here the CDR3 reads CASSFLDSGGGEQFF. CDR3 DNA sequence: TGCGCCAGCAGCTTTTTGGATAGTGGGGGCGGTGAGCAGTTCTTC.